This T cell receptor beta chain was sequenced during a study of blood T cell repertoires in COVID-19. TCRdb's copy holds only in-frame clones and misses some; the assay was immunoSEQ multiplex PCR. The sample has fewer than 250,000 clones, about four fifths seen once. V lost 4 bases and J lost 8, with 15 bases in between. Germline assignment: CDR1 SNHLY and CDR2 FYNNEI. The CDR3 contains 14 residues. Specimen: peripheral blood. The receptor's source is a woman aged 45-65 years with active or convalescent COVID-19. The chain is built from TRBV2 and TRBJ1-5, with a possible D match to TRBD1 (6 bases). The CDR3 bases are TGTGCCAGCAGTGCAGTCAGGGGAAAGGAGCCCCAGCATTTT. As protein: CASSAVRGKEPQHF.